This is a list of T cell receptor beta chains from one sample in a study of blood T cell repertoires in COVID-19. Assay: immunoSEQ multiplex PCR; the TCRdb copy retains only in-frame clones and omits some. The top ten clones hold 8% to 9.5% of a sample with about 280,000 clones, 83% of them seen once. Input material: peripheral blood. The receptors stem from a woman in her 50s who had recovered from COVID-19. Each CDR3 is given without its conserved first and last residue. Clone size is given for some rows only: seen once, a few or many times, or a class if the clone is expanded.

abundance: .
v_gene: TRBV28
CDR3aa: ASSFGSGSGLNMEQY

abundance: .
v_gene: TRBV19
CDR3aa: ASSTGKRGGPAYRRSYNEQF

abundance: few
v_gene: TRBV28
CDR3aa: ASRPAASAGANVLT

abundance: .
v_gene: TRBV5-8
CDR3aa: ASSFIVAGEETQY

abundance: .
v_gene: TRBV19
CDR3aa: ASSISGRLAGGPLETQY

abundance: .
v_gene: TRBV10-3
CDR3aa: ATQRGQLNEQF

abundance: .
v_gene: TRBV12-3/TRBV12-4
CDR3aa: ASSSRGGNTIY

abundance: .
v_gene: TRBV5-1
CDR3aa: ASSPGGEHYGYT

abundance: .
v_gene: TRBV10-1
CDR3aa: ASSMTGVDEQY

abundance: .
v_gene: TRBV5-4
CDR3aa: ASSLEVDGSASTDTQY

abundance: .
v_gene: TRBV3-1/TRBV3-2
CDR3aa: ASRLALAGVNTQY

abundance: .
v_gene: TRBV5-5
CDR3aa: ASSVPLGLAGVPDTQY

abundance: .
v_gene: TRBV5-1
CDR3aa: ASSLTGGTQPQH

abundance: .
v_gene: TRBV24-1
CDR3aa: ATSTPGQGETQY

abundance: .
v_gene: TRBV24-1
CDR3aa: ATSDPGQTTDTQY

abundance: .
v_gene: TRBV27
CDR3aa: ASSLSQLAGGSYEQY

abundance: .
v_gene: TRBV11-2
CDR3aa: ASSSETTGGNTEAF

abundance: .
v_gene: TRBV4-2
CDR3aa: ASTQGHGYT

abundance: .
v_gene: TRBV7-9
CDR3aa: ASSLVLAGDDEQY

abundance: .
v_gene: TRBV6-5
CDR3aa: ATPGVPLNTGELF

abundance: .
v_gene: TRBV9
CDR3aa: ASSVRQGNTGELF

abundance: .
v_gene: TRBV6-2/TRBV6-3
CDR3aa: ASSPTGGYNEQF

abundance: .
v_gene: TRBV5-8
CDR3aa: ASNPSSYNEQF

abundance: .
v_gene: TRBV5-1
CDR3aa: ASSAGQGLSRGYT

abundance: .
v_gene: TRBV19
CDR3aa: ASSPGFGEYEQY